A selection of T cell receptor beta chains follows, all from one sample in a study of blood T cell repertoires in COVID-19. Sequencing used immunoSEQ multiplex PCR; TCRdb keeps in-frame clones, though not all of them. Among 200,000 or so clones listed, approximately 80% were seen once. The source material was peripheral blood. The receptors shown here come from a woman over 75 with acute or convalescent COVID-19. CDR3s include the opening cysteine and the closing phenylalanine or tryptophan.

v_call	j_call	cdr3_aa
TRBV10-3	TRBJ2-1	CAISASGLAYNEQFF
TRBV7-9	TRBJ2-7	CASSLEGSEQYF
TRBV15	TRBJ2-4	CATSREGPDSSKNIQYF
TRBV18	TRBJ1-6	CASSLGQGTNSPLHF
TRBV30	TRBJ2-3	CAWSVRGDTQYF
TRBV2	TRBJ2-7	CASTPGLAAYEQYF
TRBV19	TRBJ2-3	CASSSLAGITDTQYF
TRBV27	TRBJ2-7	CASSWSGPREGYEQYF
TRBV2	TRBJ2-3	CASSSYTQYF
TRBV5-1	TRBJ1-1	CASSREDPWYTEAFF
TRBV9	TRBJ2-1	CASSVEPYNEQFF
TRBV14	TRBJ1-2	CASSQDWGGYGYTF
TRBV7-3	TRBJ1-1	CASSPTGFNTEAFF
TRBV18	TRBJ1-1	CASSPKGQGAGNTEAFF
TRBV7-2	TRBJ2-1	CASSLTGLAEQFF
TRBV9	TRBJ1-4	CASSLRTGETNEKLFF
TRBV4-2	TRBJ2-3	CASSQATATNTQYF
TRBV5-1	TRBJ1-1	CASSLLSREGTEAFF
TRBV28	TRBJ1-5	CASIQGNQPQHF
TRBV27	TRBJ1-1	CASSLHRMNTEAFF
TRBV5-1	TRBJ2-2	CASSWRDFNTGELFF
TRBV19	TRBJ1-1	CASSPQGQTTEAFF